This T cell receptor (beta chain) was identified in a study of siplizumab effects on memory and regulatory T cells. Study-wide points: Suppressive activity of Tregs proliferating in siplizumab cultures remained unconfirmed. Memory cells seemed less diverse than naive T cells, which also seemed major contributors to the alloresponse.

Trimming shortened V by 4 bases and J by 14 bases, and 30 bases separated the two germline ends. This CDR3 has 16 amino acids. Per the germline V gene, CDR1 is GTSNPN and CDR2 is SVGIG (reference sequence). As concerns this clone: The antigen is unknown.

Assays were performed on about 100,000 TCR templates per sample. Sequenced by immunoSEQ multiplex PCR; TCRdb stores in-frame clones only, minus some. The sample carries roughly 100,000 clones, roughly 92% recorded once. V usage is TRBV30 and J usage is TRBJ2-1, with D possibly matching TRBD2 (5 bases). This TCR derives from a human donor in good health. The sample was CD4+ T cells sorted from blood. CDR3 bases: TGTGCCTGGACCTTCCCGGGAAAACGAGAGGATCAAAACGAGTTCTTC. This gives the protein CAWTFPGKREDQNEFF.